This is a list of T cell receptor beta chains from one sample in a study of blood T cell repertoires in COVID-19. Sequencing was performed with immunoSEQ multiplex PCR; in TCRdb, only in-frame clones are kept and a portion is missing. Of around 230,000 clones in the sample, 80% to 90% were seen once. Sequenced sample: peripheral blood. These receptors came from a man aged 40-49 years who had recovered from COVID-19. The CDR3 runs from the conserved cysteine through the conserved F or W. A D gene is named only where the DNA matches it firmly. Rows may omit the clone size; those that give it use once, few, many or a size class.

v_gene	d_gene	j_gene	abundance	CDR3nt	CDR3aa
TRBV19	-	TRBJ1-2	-	TGTGCCAGTAGTATAGATGGCAGGGGATTTAATGGCTACACCTTC	CASSIDGRGFNGYTF
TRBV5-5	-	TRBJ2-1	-	TGTGCCAGTGCTCTAGAAAGCTCCTACAATGAGCAGTTCTTC	CASALESSYNEQFF
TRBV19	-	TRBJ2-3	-	TGTGCCAGTAGTGGGACTGCTTTCGGCACAGATACGCAGTATTTT	CASSGTAFGTDTQYF
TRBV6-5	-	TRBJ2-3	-	TGTGCCAGCAGTCGGGGGACGAACACAGATACGCAGTATTTT	CASSRGTNTDTQYF
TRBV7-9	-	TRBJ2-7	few	TGTGCCAGCAGCTTAGCCGGGACAATGCAGGACGAGCAGTACTTC	CASSLAGTMQDEQYF
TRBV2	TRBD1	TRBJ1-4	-	TGTGCCAGCTCCGGGACAGGGGTTGAAAAACTGTTTTTT	CASSGTGVEKLFF
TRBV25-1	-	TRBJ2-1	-	TGTGCCAGCTCCCAGAGGTCCTACAATGAGCAGTTCTTC	CASSQRSYNEQFF
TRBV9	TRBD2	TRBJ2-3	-	TGTGCCAGCAGCGTAGTGACTAGCGGGAGCGATACGCAGTATTTT	CASSVVTSGSDTQYF
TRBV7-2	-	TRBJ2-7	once	TGTGCCAGCAGCTTATCGGGGTCGAGCTCCTACGAGCAGTACTTC	CASSLSGSSSYEQYF
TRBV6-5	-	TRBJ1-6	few	TGTGCCACCCGCGGGGACTACTCCTATAATTCACCCCTCCACTTT	CATRGDYSYNSPLHF
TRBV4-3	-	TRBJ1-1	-	TGCGCCAGCAGCCAAGATCGGGGAAGGACTGAAGCTTTCTTT	CASSQDRGRTEAFF
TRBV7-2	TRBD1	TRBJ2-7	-	TGTGCCAGCAGCTTCCACCTCCGGGACAGGGGAGGCGAGCAGTACTTC	CASSFHLRDRGGEQYF
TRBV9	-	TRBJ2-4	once	TGTGCCAGCAGCGTAGCGCCGGGGGACATTCAGTACTTC	CASSVAPGDIQYF
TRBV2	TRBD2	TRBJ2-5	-	TGTGCCAGCAGTAAGACTAGCGCCCAGTACTTC	CASSKTSAQYF
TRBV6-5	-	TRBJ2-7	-	TGTGCCAGCAACCCTGGGACTGCCGGCTCCTACGAGCAGTACTTC	CASNPGTAGSYEQYF
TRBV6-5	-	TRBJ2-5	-	TGTGCCAGCAGACACGGACTACAAGAGACCCAGTACTTC	CASRHGLQETQYF
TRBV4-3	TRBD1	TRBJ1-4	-	TGCGCCAGCAGCCAGGATGGACAGGGGAGCGTGGAACTGTTTTTT	CASSQDGQGSVELFF
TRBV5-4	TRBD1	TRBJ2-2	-	TGTGCCAGCAGCTTTTCCTCGACCGGGACAGGGTCCACCGGGGAGCTGTTTTTT	CASSFSSTGTGSTGELFF
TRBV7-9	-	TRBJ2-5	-	TGTGCCAGCAGCTTAGTAGGGGGGGTAAAGTACTTC	CASSLVGGVKYF
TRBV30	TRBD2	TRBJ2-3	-	TGTGCCTGGATCCGCGCCCCCTGGACTAGCGGGAGATTGGAAGACACAGATACGCAGTATTTT	CAWIRAPWTSGRLEDTDTQYF